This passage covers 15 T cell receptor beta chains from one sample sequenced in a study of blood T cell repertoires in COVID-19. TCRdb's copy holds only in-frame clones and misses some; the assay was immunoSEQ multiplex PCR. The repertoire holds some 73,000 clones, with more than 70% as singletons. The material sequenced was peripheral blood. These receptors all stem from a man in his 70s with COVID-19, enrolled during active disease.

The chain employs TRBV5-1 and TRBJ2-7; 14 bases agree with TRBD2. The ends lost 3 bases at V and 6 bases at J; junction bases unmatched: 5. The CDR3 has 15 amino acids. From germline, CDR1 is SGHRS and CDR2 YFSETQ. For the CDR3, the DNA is TGCGCCAGCAGCTCCTCGGGACTAGCGGGAGCCGAGCAGTACTTC. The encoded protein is CASSSSGLAGAEQYF. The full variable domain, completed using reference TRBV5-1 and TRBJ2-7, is KAGVTQTPRYLIKTRGQQVTLSCSPISGHRSVSWYQQTPGQGLQFLFEYFSETQRNKGNFPGRFSGRQFSNSRSEMNVSTLELGDSALYLCASSSSGLAGAEQYFGPGTRLTVT.

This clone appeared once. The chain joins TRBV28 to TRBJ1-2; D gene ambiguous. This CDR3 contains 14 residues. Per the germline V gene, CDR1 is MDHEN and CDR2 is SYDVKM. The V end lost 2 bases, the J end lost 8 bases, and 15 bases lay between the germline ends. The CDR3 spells CASSLVTPGWGYTF. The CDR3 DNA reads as TGTGCCAGCAGTTTAGTGACACCCGGTTGGGGCTACACCTTC.

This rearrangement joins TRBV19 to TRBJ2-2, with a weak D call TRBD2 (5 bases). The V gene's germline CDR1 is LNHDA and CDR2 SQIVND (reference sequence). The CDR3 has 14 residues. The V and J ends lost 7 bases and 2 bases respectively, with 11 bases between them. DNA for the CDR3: TGTGCCAGTAACCCCGGACTCAACACCGGGGAGCTGTTTTTT. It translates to CASNPGLNTGELFF.

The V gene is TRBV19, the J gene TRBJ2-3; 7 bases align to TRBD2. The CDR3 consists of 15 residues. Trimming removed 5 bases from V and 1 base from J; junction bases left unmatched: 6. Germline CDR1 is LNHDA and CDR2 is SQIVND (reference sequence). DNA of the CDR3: TGTGCCAGTAGTCCGGGGGGTTCGCGCACAGATACGCAGTATTTT. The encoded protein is CASSPGGSRTDTQYF.

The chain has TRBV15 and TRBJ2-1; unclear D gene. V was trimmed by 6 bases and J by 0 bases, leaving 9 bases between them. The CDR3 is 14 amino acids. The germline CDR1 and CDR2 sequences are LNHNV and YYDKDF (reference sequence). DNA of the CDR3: TGTGCCACCAGGAGCGCACGCTCCTACAATGAGCAGTTCTTC. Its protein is CATRSARSYNEQFF.

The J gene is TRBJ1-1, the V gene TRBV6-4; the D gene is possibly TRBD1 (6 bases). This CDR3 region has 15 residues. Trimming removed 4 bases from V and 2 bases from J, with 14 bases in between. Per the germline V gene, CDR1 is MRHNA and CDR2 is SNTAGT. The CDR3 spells CASSADGQPNTEAFF. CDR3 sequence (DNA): TGTGCCAGCAGTGCTGATGGACAGCCTAACACTGAAGCTTTCTTT.

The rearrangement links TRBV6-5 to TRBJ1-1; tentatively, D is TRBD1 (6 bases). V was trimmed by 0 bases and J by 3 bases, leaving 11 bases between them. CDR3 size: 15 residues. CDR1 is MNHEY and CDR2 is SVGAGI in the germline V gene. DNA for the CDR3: TGTGCCAGCAGTTACTCGCACAGGGCGGACACTGAAGCTTTCTTT. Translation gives CASSYSHRADTEAFF.

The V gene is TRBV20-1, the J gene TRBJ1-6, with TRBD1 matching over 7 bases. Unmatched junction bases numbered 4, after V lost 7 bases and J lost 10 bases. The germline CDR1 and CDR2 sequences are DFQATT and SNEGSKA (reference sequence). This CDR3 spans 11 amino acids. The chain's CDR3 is CSGTGDSPLHF. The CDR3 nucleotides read TGCAGTGGGACAGGAGACTCACCCCTCCACTTT.

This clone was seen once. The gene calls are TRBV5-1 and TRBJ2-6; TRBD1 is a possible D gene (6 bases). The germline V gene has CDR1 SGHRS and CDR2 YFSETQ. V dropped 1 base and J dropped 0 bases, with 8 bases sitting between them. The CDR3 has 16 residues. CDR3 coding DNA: TGCGCCAGCAGCTTGAGGACAGTCTCTGGGGCCAACGTCCTGACTTTC. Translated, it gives CASSLRTVSGANVLTF.

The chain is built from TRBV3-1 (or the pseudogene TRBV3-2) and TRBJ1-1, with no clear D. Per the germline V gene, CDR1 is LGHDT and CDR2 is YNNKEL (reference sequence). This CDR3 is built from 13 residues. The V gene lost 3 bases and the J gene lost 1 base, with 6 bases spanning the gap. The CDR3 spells CASSHNGNTEAFF. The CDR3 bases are TGTGCCAGCAGCCATAACGGGAACACTGAAGCTTTCTTT.

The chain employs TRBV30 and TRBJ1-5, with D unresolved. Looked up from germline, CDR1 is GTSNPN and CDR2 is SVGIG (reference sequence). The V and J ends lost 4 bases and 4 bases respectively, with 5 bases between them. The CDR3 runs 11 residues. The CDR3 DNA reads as TGTGCCTGGATAGTTAATCAGCCCCAGCATTTT. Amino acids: CAWIVNQPQHF.

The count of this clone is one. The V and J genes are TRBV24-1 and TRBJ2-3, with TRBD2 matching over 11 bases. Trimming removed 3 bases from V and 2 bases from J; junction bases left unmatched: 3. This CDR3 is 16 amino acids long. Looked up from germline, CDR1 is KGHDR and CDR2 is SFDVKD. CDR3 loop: CATSDTTSGDTDTQYF. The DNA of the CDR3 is TGTGCCACCAGTGATACGACTAGCGGGGACACAGATACGCAGTATTTT.

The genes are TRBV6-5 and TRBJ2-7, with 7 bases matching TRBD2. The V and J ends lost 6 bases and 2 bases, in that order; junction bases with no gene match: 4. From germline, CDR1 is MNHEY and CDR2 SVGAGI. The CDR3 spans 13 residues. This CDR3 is CASSSAGTYEQYF. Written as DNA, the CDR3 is TGTGCCAGCAGCTCAGCGGGAACCTACGAGCAGTACTTC.

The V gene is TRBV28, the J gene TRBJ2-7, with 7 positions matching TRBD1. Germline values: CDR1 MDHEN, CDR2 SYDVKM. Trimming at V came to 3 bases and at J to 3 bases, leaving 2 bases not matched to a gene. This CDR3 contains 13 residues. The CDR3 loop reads CASSFAGGYEQYF. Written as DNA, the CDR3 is TGTGCCAGCAGTTTCGCAGGGGGCTACGAGCAGTACTTC. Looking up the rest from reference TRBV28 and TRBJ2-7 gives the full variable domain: DVKVTQSSRYLVKRTGEKVFLECVQDMDHENMFWYRQDPGLGLRLIYFSYDVKMKEKGDIPEGYSVSREKKERFSLILESASTNQTSMYLCASSFAGGYEQYFGPGTRLTVT.

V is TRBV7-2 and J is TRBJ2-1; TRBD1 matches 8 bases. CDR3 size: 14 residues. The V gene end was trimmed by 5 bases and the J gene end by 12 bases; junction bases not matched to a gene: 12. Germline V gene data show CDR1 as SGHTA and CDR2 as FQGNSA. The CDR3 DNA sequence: TGTGCCAGCAGCCCCTTTCTCTCAGGGGGCATGCAGTTCTTC. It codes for CASSPFLSGGMQFF.